Listed below are T cell receptor beta chains from one sample, sequenced in a study of blood T cell repertoires in COVID-19. The table came from immunoSEQ multiplex PCR; TCRdb's copy has only in-frame clones and leaves some out. The table lists a few hundred thousand clones, approximately 85% of them singletons, with roughly 2.3% in the top ten. The sample consisted of PBMCs or T cells enriched from blood (not recorded which). The receptors were gathered from a man aged 25 to 45 who had recovered from COVID-19. The CDR3 runs from the conserved cysteine through the conserved F or W. The D gene is left open where the match is weak.

CDR3aa: CASSFPAGGGNTIYF; CDR3nt: TGTGCCAGCAGCTTCCCCGCCGGCGGAGGAAACACCATATATTTT; j_gene: TRBJ1-3; d_gene: -; len: 15; v_gene: TRBV9
CDR3aa: CASSQDQFGQGAGRTQYF; CDR3nt: TGTGCCAGCAGCCAAGATCAATTCGGACAGGGGGCCGGGCGTACGCAGTATTTT; j_gene: TRBJ2-3; d_gene: TRBD1; len: 18; v_gene: TRBV14
CDR3aa: CASSGRTEILWDYTF; CDR3nt: TGTGCCAGCTCGGGTAGGACAGAGATACTATGGGACTACACCTTC; j_gene: TRBJ1-2; d_gene: -; len: 15; v_gene: TRBV18
CDR3aa: CASSLRAGGAYGYTF; CDR3nt: TGTGCCAGCAGCTTAAGGGCAGGGGGCGCGTATGGCTACACCTTC; j_gene: TRBJ1-2; d_gene: TRBD1; len: 15; v_gene: TRBV7-9
CDR3aa: CASSLGQGYVSEQFF; CDR3nt: TGTGCCAGCAGCTTGGGACAGGGGTATGTAAGTGAGCAGTTCTTC; j_gene: TRBJ2-1; d_gene: TRBD1; len: 15; v_gene: TRBV27
CDR3aa: CASSVDGRGYGYTF; CDR3nt: TGTGCCAGCAGCGTAGACGGCAGGGGATATGGCTACACCTTC; j_gene: TRBJ1-2; d_gene: -; len: 14; v_gene: TRBV9
CDR3aa: CSVPRSSTEAFF; CDR3nt: TGCAGCGTACCCCGGAGCTCCACTGAAGCTTTCTTT; j_gene: TRBJ1-1; d_gene: -; len: 12; v_gene: TRBV29-1
CDR3aa: CASSTRDKTGRGETQYF; CDR3nt: TGTGCCAGCAGCACACGCGATAAGACAGGGAGAGGGGAGACCCAGTACTTC; j_gene: TRBJ2-5; d_gene: TRBD1; len: 17; v_gene: TRBV7-9
CDR3aa: CAIKSGLTGRLFGYTF; CDR3nt: TGTGCCATCAAATCAGGTCTGACAGGGAGACTGTTTGGCTACACCTTC; j_gene: TRBJ1-2; d_gene: TRBD1; len: 16; v_gene: TRBV10-3
CDR3aa: CASSQDQDRLSTF; CDR3nt: TGCGCCAGCAGCCAAGACCAAGACAGGCTTTCTACCTTC; j_gene: TRBJ1-2; d_gene: -; len: 13; v_gene: TRBV4-1
CDR3aa: CASSELGPPVAGYTF; CDR3nt: TGTGCCAGCAGTGAACTGGGCCCCCCGGTTGCCGGCTACACCTTC; j_gene: TRBJ1-2; d_gene: -; len: 15; v_gene: TRBV6-1
CDR3aa: CASSKALRGGYDSNQPQHF; CDR3nt: TGTGCCAGCAGCAAAGCGCTAAGGGGTGGGTACGATAGCAATCAGCCCCAGCATTTT; j_gene: TRBJ1-5; d_gene: -; len: 19; v_gene: TRBV21-1
CDR3aa: CASSLLGLAGAPGSYEQYF; CDR3nt: TGTGCCAGCAGTCTACTCGGACTAGCGGGGGCCCCGGGCTCCTACGAGCAGTACTTC; j_gene: TRBJ2-7; d_gene: TRBD2; len: 19; v_gene: TRBV7-2